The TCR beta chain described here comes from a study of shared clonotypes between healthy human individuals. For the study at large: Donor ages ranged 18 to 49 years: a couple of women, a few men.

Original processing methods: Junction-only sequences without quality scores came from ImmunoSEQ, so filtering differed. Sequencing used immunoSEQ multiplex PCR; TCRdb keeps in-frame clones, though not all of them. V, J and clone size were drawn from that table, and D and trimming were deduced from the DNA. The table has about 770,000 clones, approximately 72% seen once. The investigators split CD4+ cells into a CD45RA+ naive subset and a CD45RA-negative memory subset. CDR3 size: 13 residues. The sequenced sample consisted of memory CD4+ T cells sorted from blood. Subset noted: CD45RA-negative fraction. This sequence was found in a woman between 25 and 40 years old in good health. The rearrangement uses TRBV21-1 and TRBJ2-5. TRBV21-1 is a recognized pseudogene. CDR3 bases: TGTGCCAGCGAAGGGCCGCACCGAGAGACCCAGTACTTC. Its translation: CASEGPHRETQYF.